A single sample is the source of the 22 T cell receptor beta chains below, sequenced in a study of graft-versus-host responses after intestinal transplantation. These receptors' antigens are unknown. Method: immunoSEQ multiplex PCR; TCRdb's copy keeps in-frame clones and lacks some. Of roughly 70,000 clones listed, about 87% are singletons. Sequenced here: unstimulated CD4+ T cells sorted from spleen or lymph node cells, sampled before transplant. These receptors all come from a human donor who was the organ donor for an intestinal transplant.

CDR3: CASSSGEETQYF. In DNA form, the CDR3 reads TGTGCCAGCAGCTCAGGGGAAGAGACCCAGTACTTC. The rearrangement uses TRBV7-9 and TRBJ2-5; possibly TRBD1 for D (6 bases). The germline V gene encodes CDR1 SEHNR and CDR2 FQNEAQ (reference sequence). Trimming stripped 4 bases from V and 3 bases from J, with 6 bases between. The length of the CDR3 is 12 residues.

This clone appeared a few times. The chain links TRBV6-1 to TRBJ2-1; D is unclear. The CDR3 covers 11 residues. The germline V gene has CDR1 MNHNS and CDR2 SASEGT. The V gene lost 10 bases and the J gene lost 9 bases, with 13 bases spanning the gap. CDR3 region: CATRRQTEQFF. DNA for the CDR3: TGTGCCACCAGAAGACAAACTGAGCAGTTCTTC.

A single count supports this clone. CDR3 sequence (DNA): TGTGCCAGCAGCCAAGTAGCGGGGCCGGGTGAAAAACTGTTTTTT. This gives the protein CASSQVAGPGEKLFF. The chain recombines TRBV14 with TRBJ1-4; TRBD1 might be the D (5 bases). From germline, CDR1 is SGHDN and CDR2 FVKESK. The CDR3 totals 15 residues. V dropped 1 base and J dropped 7 bases, with 13 bases sitting between them.

The chain joins TRBV19 to TRBJ1-1, with 7 bases lining up with TRBD1. This CDR3 has 14 amino acids. Germline CDR1 is LNHDA and CDR2 is SQIVND (reference sequence). After removal of 7 bases from V and 2 bases from J, the junction contained 7 bases not matched to a gene. The CDR3 protein is CASKQGISNTEAFF. The DNA for the CDR3 is TGTGCCAGTAAACAGGGGATCTCAAACACTGAAGCTTTCTTT.

The chain carries TRBV18 and TRBJ2-5; possibly TRBD1 for D (5 bases). CDR3 length: 16 amino acids. Trimming cost V 0 bases and J 0 bases, with 11 bases left between them. The germline gives CDR1 KGHSH, CDR2 LQKENI. CDR3: CASSPPISGYQETQYF. CDR3 DNA sequence: TGTGCCAGCTCACCACCGATCTCAGGGTACCAAGAGACCCAGTACTTC.

The J gene is TRBJ1-1, the V gene TRBV19, with D hard to call. Germline V gives CDR1 LNHDA, CDR2 SQIVND (reference sequence). V shed 6 bases and J shed 1 base, with 15 bases lying between them. The CDR3 contains 15 residues. The CDR3 reads CASRPRGIKNTEAFF. In DNA, the CDR3 is TGTGCCAGTAGACCGCGGGGAATAAAGAACACTGAAGCTTTCTTT.

The chain links TRBV5-4 to TRBJ2-2; 8 positions match TRBD1. J was trimmed by 7 bases and V by 3 bases; bases with no gene match: 11. The germline CDR1 and CDR2 sequences are SGHNT and YYREEE (reference sequence). There are 16 residues in the CDR3. CDR3 loop: CASSSATLTGVGELFF. CDR3 bases: TGTGCCAGCAGCTCAGCAACCCTGACAGGGGTCGGGGAGCTGTTTTTT.

The gene calls are TRBV7-6 and TRBJ1-6, with TRBD1 matching 7 bases. Germline CDR1 reads SGHVS; CDR2 reads FNYEAQ. Trimming removed 2 bases from V and 9 bases from J; junction bases left unmatched: 13. CDR3 length: 17 residues. CDR3 DNA: TGTGCCAGCAGCTTACCGCCCTGGGACAGCTTCAGTTCACCCCTCCACTTT. Translating it yields CASSLPPWDSFSSPLHF.

This clone was detected only once. J is TRBJ2-4 and V is TRBV29-1, with TRBD2 as a possible D gene (7 bases). V was clipped by 0 bases and J by 0 bases, with 9 bases between them. From germline, CDR1 is SQVTM and CDR2 ANQGSEA. This CDR3 region has 15 residues. The CDR3 loop is CSVEEGGVAKNIQYF. The CDR3 DNA sequence: TGCAGCGTTGAAGAAGGGGGGGTAGCCAAAAACATTCAGTACTTC.

The V gene is TRBV9, the J gene TRBJ1-4; 9 positions match TRBD1. The V gene end was trimmed by 4 bases and the J gene end by 8 bases; junction bases not matched to a gene: 9. The CDR3 is made up of 15 amino acids. CDR1 SGDLS and CDR2 YYNGEE come from the germline V gene. This chain's CDR3 is CASSKRTGDREKLFF. The CDR3 coding sequence is TGTGCCAGCAGCAAAAGGACAGGGGACCGAGAAAAACTGTTTTTT.

The chain is built from TRBV30 and TRBJ2-3, with D hard to call. Germline lookup yields CDR1 GTSNPN and CDR2 SVGIG (reference sequence). CDR3 length: 13 residues. Trimming removed 1 base from V and 2 bases from J, with 7 bases in between. The CDR3 DNA follows: TGTGCCTGGAGTGCCCTTATCACAGATACGCAGTATTTT. Its translation: CAWSALITDTQYF. The full variable domain, rest sourced from reference TRBV30 and TRBJ2-3, is SQTIHQWPATLVQPVGSPLSLECTVEGTSNPNLYWYRQAAGRGLQLLFYSVGIGQISSEVPQNLSASRPQDRQFILSSKKLLLSDSGFYLCAWSALITDTQYFGPGTRLTVL.

This clone was picked up one time. The genes are TRBV11-2 and TRBJ2-1, with TRBD1 matching 10 bases. The CDR3 consists of 15 residues. The trim removed 5 bases at V and 5 bases at J, leaving 6 bases unmatched. Looked up from germline, CDR1 is SGHAT and CDR2 is FQNNGV. The CDR3 sequence: CASSVDRGPNNEQFF. CDR3 nucleotide sequence: TGTGCCAGCAGCGTCGACAGGGGGCCCAACAATGAGCAGTTCTTC.

This clone was found once. The chain links TRBV25-1 to TRBJ2-2; TRBD2 is a possible D gene (6 bases). Germline V CDR1 and CDR2: MGHDK, SYGVNS. The CDR3 is 15 amino acids. Trimming took off 7 bases at V and 4 bases at J, with 16 bases between the two ends. The CDR3 bases are TGTGCCAGCACCGGACTTGGGGGAGGCACCGGGGAGCTGTTTTTT. Translation gives CASTGLGGGTGELFF.

This chain links TRBV6-5 with TRBJ1-5; 7 nucleotides align to TRBD1. Per germline, CDR1 MNHEY and CDR2 SVGAGI. J was trimmed by 2 bases and V by 4 bases; bases with no gene match: 5. This CDR3 is 15 amino acids long. DNA of the CDR3: TGTGCCAGCAGTTTGACAGGGTTCGGCAATCAGCCCCAGCATTTT. Translation gives CASSLTGFGNQPQHF.

The chain uses TRBV10-1 and TRBJ2-2; a possible D gene is TRBD1 (6 bases). Germline values: CDR1 WNHNN, CDR2 SYGVQD (reference sequence). The V and J ends lost 6 bases and 7 bases respectively, with 15 bases between them. This CDR3 is built from 14 residues. This CDR3 is CASRPTGLDGELFF. In nucleotides, the CDR3 is TGCGCCAGCAGACCCACAGGGTTGGACGGGGAGCTGTTTTTT.

The V gene is TRBV28, the J gene TRBJ1-5; maybe TRBD1 (5 bases). Germline values: CDR1 MDHEN, CDR2 SYDVKM. Trimming left V 1 base short and J 4 bases short, with 11 bases between. The CDR3 extends over 15 amino acids. The DNA for the CDR3 is TGTGCCAGCAGTTTATTACAGGCCATTAATCAGCCCCAGCATTTT. It encodes CASSLLQAINQPQHF.

This sequence joins TRBV11-2 and TRBJ2-3, with a tentative D call TRBD1 (7 bases). Germline CDR1 SGHAT, CDR2 FQNNGV. V gave up 5 bases and J gave up 1 base, with 16 bases separating them. The CDR3 spans 16 residues. The CDR3 sequence: CASSTAGGYGTDTQYF. CDR3 sequence (DNA): TGTGCCAGCAGCACAGCAGGGGGGTACGGCACAGATACGCAGTATTTT.

The chain joins TRBV29-1 to TRBJ1-5; the D gene is possibly TRBD1 (6 bases). Germline CDR1 SQVTM, CDR2 ANQGSEA. The ends were cut back, 4 bases at V and 4 bases at J, with 11 bases in the middle. This CDR3 has 13 amino acids. This CDR3 is CSVADSPNQPQHF. For the CDR3, the DNA is TGCAGCGTTGCGGACAGTCCGAATCAGCCCCAGCATTTT. Looking up the rest from reference TRBV29-1 and TRBJ1-5 gives the full variable domain: SAVISQKPSRDICQRGTSLTIQCQVDSQVTMMFWYRQQPGQSLTLIATANQGSEATYESGFVIDKFPISRPNLTFSTLTVSNMSPEDSSIYLCSVADSPNQPQHFGDGTRLSIL.

This clone was seen a single time. Its ends do not fully match the called genes, so a read error is possible. This chain links TRBV7-7 with TRBJ2-2, with 7 nucleotides matching TRBD2. Germline values: CDR1 SSHAT, CDR2 FNYEAQ (reference sequence). This CDR3 has 15 residues. The CDR3 bases are TGTGCTAGCAGTCCGGGACTATCGAACACCGGGGAGCTGTTTTTT. It specifies CASSPGLSNTGELFF.

The CDR3 sequence: CASSLHMTGNNSPLHF. For the CDR3, the DNA is TGTGCCAGCAGTTTACATATGACAGGGAATAATTCACCCCTCCACTTT. V is TRBV28 and J is TRBJ1-6; 7 bases map to TRBD1. CDR3 length equals 16 residues. Germline V gene sequence: CDR1 MDHEN, CDR2 SYDVKM. J gave up 5 bases and V 2 bases, and 6 bases lay outside the gene matches.

The chain couples TRBV5-1 to TRBJ1-1; maybe TRBD1 (5 bases). Germline CDR1 reads SGHRS; CDR2 reads YFSETQ. Trimming took off 5 bases at V and 4 bases at J, with 12 bases between the two ends. This CDR3 is built from 13 residues. The CDR3, as DNA: TGCGCCAGCAGGACGGGCGACAGCACTGAAGCTTTCTTT. Protein: CASRTGDSTEAFF.

The rearrangement links TRBV5-1 to TRBJ2-1; the D gene is possibly TRBD1 (6 bases). Germline V lookup: CDR1 SGHRS, CDR2 YFSETQ. The germline V and J ends were trimmed by 0 bases and 0 bases, with 16 bases remaining between them. The CDR3 sequence is 18 residues long. In DNA form, the CDR3 reads TGCGCCAGCAGCTTGGGCTACACCAGGGGTAGCTCCTACAATGAGCAGTTCTTC. Protein: CASSLGYTRGSSYNEQFF.